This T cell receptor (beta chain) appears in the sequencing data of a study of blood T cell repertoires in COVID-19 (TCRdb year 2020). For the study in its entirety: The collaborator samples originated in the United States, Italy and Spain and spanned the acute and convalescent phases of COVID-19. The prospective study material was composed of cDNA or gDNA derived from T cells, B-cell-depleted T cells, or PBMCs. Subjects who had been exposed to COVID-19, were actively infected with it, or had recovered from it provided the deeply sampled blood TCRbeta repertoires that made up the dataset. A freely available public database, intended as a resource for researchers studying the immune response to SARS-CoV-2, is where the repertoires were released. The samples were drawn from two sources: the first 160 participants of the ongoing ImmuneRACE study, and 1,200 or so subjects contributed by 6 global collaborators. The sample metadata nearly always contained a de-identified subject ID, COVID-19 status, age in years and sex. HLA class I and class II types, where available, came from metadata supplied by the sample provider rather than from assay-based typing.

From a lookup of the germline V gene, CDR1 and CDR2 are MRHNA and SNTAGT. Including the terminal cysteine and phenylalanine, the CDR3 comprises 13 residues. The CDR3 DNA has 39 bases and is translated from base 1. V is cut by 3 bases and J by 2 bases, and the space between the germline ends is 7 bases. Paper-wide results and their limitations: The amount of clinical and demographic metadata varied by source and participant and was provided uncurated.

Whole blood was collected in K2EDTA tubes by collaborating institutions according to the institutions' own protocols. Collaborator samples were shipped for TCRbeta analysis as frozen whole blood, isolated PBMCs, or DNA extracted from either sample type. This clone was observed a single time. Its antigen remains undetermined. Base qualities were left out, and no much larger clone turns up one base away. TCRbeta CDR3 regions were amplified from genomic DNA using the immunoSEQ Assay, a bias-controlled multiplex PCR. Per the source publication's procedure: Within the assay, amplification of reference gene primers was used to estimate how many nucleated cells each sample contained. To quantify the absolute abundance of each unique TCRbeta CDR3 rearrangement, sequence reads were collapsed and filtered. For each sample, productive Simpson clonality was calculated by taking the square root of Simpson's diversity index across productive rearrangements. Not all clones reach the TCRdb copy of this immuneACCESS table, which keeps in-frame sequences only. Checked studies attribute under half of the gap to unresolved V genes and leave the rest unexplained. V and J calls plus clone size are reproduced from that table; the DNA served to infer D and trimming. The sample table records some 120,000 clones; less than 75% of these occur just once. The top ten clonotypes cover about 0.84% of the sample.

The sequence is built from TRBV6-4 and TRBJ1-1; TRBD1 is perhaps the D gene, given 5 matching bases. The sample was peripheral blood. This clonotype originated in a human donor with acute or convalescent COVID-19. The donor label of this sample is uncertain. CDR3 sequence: CASSEQVNTEAFF. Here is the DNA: TGTGCCAGCAGTGAACAGGTTAACACTGAAGCTTTCTTT.